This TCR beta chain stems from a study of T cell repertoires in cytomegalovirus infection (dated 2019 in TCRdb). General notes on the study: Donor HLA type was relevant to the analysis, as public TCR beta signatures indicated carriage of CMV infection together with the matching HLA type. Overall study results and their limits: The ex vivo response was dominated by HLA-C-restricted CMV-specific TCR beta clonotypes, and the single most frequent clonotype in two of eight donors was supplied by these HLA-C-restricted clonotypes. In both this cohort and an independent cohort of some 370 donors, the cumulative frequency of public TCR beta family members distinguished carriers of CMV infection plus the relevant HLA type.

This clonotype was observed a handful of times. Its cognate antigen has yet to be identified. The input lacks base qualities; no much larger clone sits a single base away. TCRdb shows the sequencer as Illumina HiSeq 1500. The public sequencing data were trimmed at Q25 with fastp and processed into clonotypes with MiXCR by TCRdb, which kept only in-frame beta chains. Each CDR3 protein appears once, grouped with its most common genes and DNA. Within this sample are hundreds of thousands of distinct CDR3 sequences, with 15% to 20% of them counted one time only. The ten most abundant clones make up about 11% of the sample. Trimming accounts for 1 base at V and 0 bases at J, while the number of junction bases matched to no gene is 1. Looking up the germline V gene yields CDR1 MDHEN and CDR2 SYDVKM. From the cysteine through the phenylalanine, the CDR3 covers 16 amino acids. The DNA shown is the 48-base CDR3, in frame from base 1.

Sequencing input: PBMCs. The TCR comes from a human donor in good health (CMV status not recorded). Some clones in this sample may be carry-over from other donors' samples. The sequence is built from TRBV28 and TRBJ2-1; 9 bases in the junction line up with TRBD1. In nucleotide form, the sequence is TGTGCCAGCAGTTTATACAGGGGGCGCTCCTACAATGAGCAGTTCTTC. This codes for CASSLYRGRSYNEQFF.